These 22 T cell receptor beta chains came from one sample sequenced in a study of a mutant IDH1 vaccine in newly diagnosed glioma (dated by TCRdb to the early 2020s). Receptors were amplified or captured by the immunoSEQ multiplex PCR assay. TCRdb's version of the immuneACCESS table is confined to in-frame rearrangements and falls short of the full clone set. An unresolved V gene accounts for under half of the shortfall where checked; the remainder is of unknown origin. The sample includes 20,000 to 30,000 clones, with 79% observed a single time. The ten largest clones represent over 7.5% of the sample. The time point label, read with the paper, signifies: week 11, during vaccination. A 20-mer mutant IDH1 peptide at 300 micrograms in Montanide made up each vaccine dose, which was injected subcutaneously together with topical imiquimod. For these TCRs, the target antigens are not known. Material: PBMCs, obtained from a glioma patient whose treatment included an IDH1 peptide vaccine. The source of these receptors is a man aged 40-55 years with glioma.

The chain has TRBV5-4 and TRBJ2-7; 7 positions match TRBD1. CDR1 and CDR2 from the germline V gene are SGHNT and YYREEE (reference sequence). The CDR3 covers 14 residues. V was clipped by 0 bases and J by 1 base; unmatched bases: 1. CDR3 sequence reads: CASSLGQGSYEQYV. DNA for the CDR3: TGTGCCAGCAGCTTGGGACAGGGATCCTACGAGCAGTACGTC.

CDR3 amino acids: CASSPGGRRGAGELFF. The CDR3 nucleotides are TGTGCCAGCAGCCCAGGGGGCCGGAGGGGCGCCGGGGAGCTGTTTTTT. V is TRBV4-2 and J is TRBJ2-2; 8 bases are shared with TRBD1. Germline lookup yields CDR1 LGHNA and CDR2 YNFKEQ. The CDR3 runs 16 residues. The junction had 10 bases not matched to a gene; V was cut back by 4 bases and J by 6 bases.

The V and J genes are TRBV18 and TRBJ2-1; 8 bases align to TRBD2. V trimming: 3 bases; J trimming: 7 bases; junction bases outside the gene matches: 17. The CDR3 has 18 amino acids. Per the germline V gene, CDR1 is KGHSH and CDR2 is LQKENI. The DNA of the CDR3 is TGTGCCAGCTCACCGACGTTGTTTAGCGGGAAGGTCCCGAATGAGCAGTTCTTC. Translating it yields CASSPTLFSGKVPNEQFF.

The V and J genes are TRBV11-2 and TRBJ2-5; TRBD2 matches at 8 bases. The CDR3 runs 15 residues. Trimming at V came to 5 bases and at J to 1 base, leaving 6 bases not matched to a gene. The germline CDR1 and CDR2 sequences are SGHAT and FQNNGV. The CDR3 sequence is CASSHRGGSQETQYF. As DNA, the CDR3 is TGTGCCAGCAGCCACCGGGGGGGGTCCCAAGAGACCCAGTACTTC.

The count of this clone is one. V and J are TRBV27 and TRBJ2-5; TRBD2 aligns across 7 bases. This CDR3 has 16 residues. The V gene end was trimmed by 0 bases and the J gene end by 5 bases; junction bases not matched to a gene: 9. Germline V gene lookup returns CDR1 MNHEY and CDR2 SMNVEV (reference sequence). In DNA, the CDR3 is TGTGCCAGCAGTTTATCTACCCGGGACGGGGGGGAGACCCAGTACTTC. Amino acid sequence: CASSLSTRDGGETQYF.

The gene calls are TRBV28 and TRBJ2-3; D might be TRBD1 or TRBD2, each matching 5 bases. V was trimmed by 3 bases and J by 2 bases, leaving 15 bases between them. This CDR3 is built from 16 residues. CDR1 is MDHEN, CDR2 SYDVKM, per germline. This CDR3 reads CASSLATTGVTDTQYF. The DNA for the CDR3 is TGTGCCAGCAGTTTGGCGACTACAGGAGTCACAGATACGCAGTATTTT.

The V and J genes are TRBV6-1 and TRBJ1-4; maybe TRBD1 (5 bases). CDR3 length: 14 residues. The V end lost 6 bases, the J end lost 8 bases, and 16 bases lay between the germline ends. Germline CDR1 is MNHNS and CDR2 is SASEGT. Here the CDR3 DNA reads TGTGCCAGCAGAGGAGCGTCGGGACGGGAAAAACTGTTTTTT. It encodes CASRGASGREKLFF.

The CDR3 nucleotides read TGTGCCAGCAGCAAATTTTTGACTAGCGGGAGTACAGATACGCAGTATTTT. Translating gives CASSKFLTSGSTDTQYF. This chain links TRBV9 with TRBJ2-3; 12 bases line up with TRBD2. J was trimmed by 3 bases and V by 4 bases; bases with no gene match: 9. The CDR3 sequence is 17 residues long. Germline V lookup: CDR1 SGDLS, CDR2 YYNGEE.

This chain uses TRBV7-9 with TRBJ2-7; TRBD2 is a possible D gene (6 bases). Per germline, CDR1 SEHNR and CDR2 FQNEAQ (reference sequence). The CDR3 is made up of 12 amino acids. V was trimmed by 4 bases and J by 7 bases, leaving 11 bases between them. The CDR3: CASSSTSIEQYF. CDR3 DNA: TGTGCCAGCAGCTCTACTAGCATTGAGCAGTACTTC.

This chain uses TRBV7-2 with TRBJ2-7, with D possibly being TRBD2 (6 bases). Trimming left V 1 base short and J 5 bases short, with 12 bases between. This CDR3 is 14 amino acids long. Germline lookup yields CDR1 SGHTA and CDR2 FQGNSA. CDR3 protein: CASSLDRERHEQYV. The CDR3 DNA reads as TGTGCCAGCAGCTTAGACCGGGAGCGGCACGAGCAGTACGTC.

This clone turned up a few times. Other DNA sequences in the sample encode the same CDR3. CDR3 region: CASSLGPVTYEQYV. The CDR3, as DNA: TGTGCCAGCAGCTTAGGTCCGGTGACCTACGAGCAGTACGTC. The V call is TRBV13, the J call TRBJ2-7; D uncertain. V lost 0 bases and J lost 2, with 8 bases in between. Germline V CDR1 and CDR2: PRHDT, FYEKMQ (reference sequence). CDR3 length: 14 residues.

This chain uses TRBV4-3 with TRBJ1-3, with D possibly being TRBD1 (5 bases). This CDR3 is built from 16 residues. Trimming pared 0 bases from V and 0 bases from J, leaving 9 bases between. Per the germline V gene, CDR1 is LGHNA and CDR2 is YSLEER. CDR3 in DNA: TGCGCCAGCAGCCAAGATTCAGGGAGCTCTGGAAACACCATATATTTT. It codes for CASSQDSGSSGNTIYF.

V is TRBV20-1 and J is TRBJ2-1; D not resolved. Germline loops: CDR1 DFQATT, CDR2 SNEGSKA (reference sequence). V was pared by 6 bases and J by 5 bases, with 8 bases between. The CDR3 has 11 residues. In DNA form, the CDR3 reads TGCAGTGCGCTTCCACACAATGAGCAGTTCTTC. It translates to CSALPHNEQFF.

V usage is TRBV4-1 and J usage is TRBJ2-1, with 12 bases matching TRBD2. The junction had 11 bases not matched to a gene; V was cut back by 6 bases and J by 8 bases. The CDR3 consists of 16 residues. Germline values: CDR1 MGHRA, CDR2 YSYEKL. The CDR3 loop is CASRLRLAGAIDEQFF. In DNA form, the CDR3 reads TGCGCCAGCAGACTCAGACTAGCGGGAGCTATCGATGAGCAGTTCTTC.

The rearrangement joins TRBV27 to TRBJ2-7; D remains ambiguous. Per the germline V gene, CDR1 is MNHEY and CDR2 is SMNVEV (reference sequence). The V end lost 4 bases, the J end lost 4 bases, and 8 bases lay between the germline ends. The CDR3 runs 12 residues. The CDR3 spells CASSSTGYEQYF. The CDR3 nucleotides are TGTGCCAGCAGTTCGACCGGGTACGAGCAGTACTTC.

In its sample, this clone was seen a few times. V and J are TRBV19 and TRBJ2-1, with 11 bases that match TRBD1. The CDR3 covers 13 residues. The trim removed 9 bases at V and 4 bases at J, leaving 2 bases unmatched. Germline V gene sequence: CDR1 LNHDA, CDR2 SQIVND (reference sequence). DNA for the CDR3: TGTGCCAGCGGGACAGGGGGATACAATGAGCAGTTCTTC. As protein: CASGTGGYNEQFF.

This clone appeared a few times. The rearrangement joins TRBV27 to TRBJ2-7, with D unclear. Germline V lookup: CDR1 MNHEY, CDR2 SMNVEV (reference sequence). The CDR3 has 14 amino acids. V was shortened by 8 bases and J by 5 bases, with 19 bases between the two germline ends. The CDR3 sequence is CASRPRFSSDEQYV. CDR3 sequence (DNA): TGTGCCAGCCGCCCAAGGTTTTCATCGGACGAGCAGTACGTC.

The CDR3 reads CASSSGPLAATYEQYF. In DNA, the CDR3 is TGTGCCAGCAGCTCGGGGCCACTAGCGGCGACCTACGAGCAGTACTTC. V and J are TRBV5-8 and TRBJ2-7; 8 bases fit TRBD2. Germline-derived CDR1 and CDR2 are SGHTS and YDEGEE. The J segment lost 2 bases and the V segment lost 3 bases, leaving 10 bases of the junction unmatched. The CDR3 runs to 16 residues.

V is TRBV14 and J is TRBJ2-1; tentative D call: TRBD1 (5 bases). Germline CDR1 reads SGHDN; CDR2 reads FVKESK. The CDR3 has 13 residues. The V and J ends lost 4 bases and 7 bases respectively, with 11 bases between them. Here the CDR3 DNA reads TGTGCCAGCAGCCGACAGATCTCGAATGAGCAGTTCTTC. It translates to CASSRQISNEQFF.

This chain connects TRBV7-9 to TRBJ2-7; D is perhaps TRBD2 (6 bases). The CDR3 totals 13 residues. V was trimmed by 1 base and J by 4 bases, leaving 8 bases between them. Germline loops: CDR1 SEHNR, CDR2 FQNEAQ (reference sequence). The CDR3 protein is CASSLGEAYEQYF. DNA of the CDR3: TGTGCCAGCAGCTTAGGGGAGGCATACGAGCAGTACTTC.

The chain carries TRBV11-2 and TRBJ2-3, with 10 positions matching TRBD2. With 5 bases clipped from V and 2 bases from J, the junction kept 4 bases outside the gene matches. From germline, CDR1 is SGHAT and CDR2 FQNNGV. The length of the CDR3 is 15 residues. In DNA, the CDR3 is TGTGCCAGCAGCCCCGGGACTAGCGACACAGATACGCAGTATTTT. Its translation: CASSPGTSDTDTQYF. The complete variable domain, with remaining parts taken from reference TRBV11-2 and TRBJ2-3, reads EAGVAQSPRYKIIEKRQSVAFWCNPISGHATLYWYQQILGQGPKLLIQFQNNGVVDDSQLPKDRFSAERLKGVDSTLKIQPAKLEDSAVYLCASSPGTSDTDTQYFGPGTRLTVL.

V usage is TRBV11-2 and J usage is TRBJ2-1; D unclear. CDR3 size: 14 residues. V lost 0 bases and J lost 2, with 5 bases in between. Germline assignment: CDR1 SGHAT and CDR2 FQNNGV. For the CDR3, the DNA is TGTGCCAGCAGCTTAGAGCGAGCCTACAATGAGCAGTTCTTC. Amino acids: CASSLERAYNEQFF.